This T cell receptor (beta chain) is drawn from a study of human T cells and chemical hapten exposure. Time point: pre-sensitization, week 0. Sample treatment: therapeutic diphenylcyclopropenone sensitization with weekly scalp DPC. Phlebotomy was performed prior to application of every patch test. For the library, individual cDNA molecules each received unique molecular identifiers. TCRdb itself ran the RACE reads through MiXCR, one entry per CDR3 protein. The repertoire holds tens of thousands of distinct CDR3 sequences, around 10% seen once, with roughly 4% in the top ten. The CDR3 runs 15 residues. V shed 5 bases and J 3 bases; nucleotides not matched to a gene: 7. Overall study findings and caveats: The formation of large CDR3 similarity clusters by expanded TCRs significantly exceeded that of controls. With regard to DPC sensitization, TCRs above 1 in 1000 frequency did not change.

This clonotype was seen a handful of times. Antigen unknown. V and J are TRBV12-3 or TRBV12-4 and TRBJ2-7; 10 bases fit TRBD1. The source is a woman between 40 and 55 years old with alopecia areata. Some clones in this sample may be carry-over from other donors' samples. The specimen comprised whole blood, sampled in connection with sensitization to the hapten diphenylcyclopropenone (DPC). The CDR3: CASSARDRGGYEQYF. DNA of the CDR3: TGTGCCAGCAGTGCCCGGGACAGGGGAGGCTACGAGCAGTACTTC.